Shown below are 4 T cell receptor beta chains from a single sample sequenced in a study of OX40 agonist ivuxolimab in advanced cancers. The repertoire was sequenced with immunoSEQ multiplex PCR; TCRdb's copy has only in-frame clones and lacks some. The repertoire holds under 80,000 clones, with about nine tenths as singletons. Here the sequenced sample was CD4+ or CD8+ T cells sorted from blood, taken in a trial of the OX40 agonist ivuxolimab. Source of these receptors: an adult with an advanced solid tumor such as melanoma, head and neck, liver or kidney cancer.

V gene TRBV5-1 combines with J gene TRBJ1-4; unclear D gene. The length of the CDR3 is 14 residues. V was shortened by 4 bases and J by 4 bases, with 11 bases between the two germline ends. Germline V gene sequence: CDR1 SGHRS, CDR2 YFSETQ. This chain's CDR3 is CASSPREGNEKLFF. In DNA form, the CDR3 reads TGCGCCAGCAGCCCCCGGGAGGGTAATGAAAAACTGTTTTTT.

The chain employs TRBV6-5 and TRBJ1-2; TRBD1 is a possible D gene (5 bases). This CDR3 has 14 residues. Germline V lookup: CDR1 MNHEY, CDR2 SVGAGI. V was cut by 2 bases and J by 4 bases, with 11 bases left in between. CDR3 region: CASSYRGDSYGYTF. In DNA form, the CDR3 reads TGTGCCAGCAGTTACAGGGGAGATAGCTATGGCTACACCTTC.

The chain employs TRBV5-1 and TRBJ2-1; TRBD1 might be the D (6 bases). CDR1 is SGHRS and CDR2 is YFSETQ in the germline V gene. The CDR3 runs to 13 residues. Trimming pared 4 bases from V and 8 bases from J, leaving 13 bases between. The CDR3 region is CASSPRGVDEQFF. The CDR3, as DNA: TGCGCCAGCAGCCCCAGGGGTGTTGATGAGCAGTTCTTC.

The chain couples TRBV7-8 to TRBJ1-6; TRBD1 agrees at 7 bases. V dropped 4 bases and J dropped 0; count of bases not matched to a gene: 3. Germline-derived CDR1 and CDR2 are SGHVS and FQNEAQ. This CDR3 contains 16 residues. CDR3 region: CASSSGQSSYNSPLHF. Written as DNA, the CDR3 is TGTGCCAGCAGCTCGGGACAGAGCTCCTATAATTCACCCCTCCACTTT.